Detailed here is one T cell receptor beta chain. As handled by the study authors: Estimation of nucleated cell counts was performed using reference gene primer amplification. Libraries were prepared by immunoSEQ multiplex PCR; TCRdb keeps only in-frame clonotypes and omits some of them. V, J and clone size were drawn from that table, and D and trimming were deduced from the DNA. The sample has more than 150,000 clones, 85% to 90% seen once. CDR1 is SGHRS, CDR2 YFSETQ, per germline. Trimming removed 1 base from V and 8 bases from J, with 21 bases in between. The CDR3 covers 16 residues. This sample is drawn from a study of blood T cell repertoires in COVID-19. At the level of the study: The United States, Italy and Spain were the sources of the acute and convalescent COVID-19 samples.

Sequenced input: peripheral blood. This chain links TRBV5-1 with TRBJ1-2; a weak D match, TRBD1 (5 bases). The source is a woman aged 18-29 years who had recovered from COVID-19. The CDR3 is CASSLSPVVGRGGYTF. CDR3 DNA sequence: TGCGCCAGCAGCTTGTCCCCCGTGGTAGGACGGGGGGGCTACACCTTC.